This TCR beta chain was recorded in a study of PD-1 blockade in classical Hodgkin lymphoma. Regarding the study as a whole: Relapsed/refractory patients reportedly had the lowest baseline TCR diversity, below newly diagnosed patients, who were below healthy donors. Although disease activity or prior therapy may be involved, causes of the repertoire differences remain undefined.

As to this clone: Its specificity is unknown.

V was clipped by 4 bases and J by 4 bases; unmatched bases: 8. Germline CDR1 and CDR2: SGHNT and YYREEE (reference sequence). The CDR3 is 15 residues long. Here immunoSEQ multiplex PCR was the method, and the copy in TCRdb shows in-frame clones only, minus some. The sample has about 7,000 clones, about 79% seen once; the top ten hold roughly 7.4%. The sample's time point: newly diagnosed, previously untreated cHL patient sample. PBMCs representing newly diagnosed, untreated classical Hodgkin lymphoma functioned as the comparison. The origin of this receptor is a human donor with classical Hodgkin lymphoma. The chain has TRBV5-4 and TRBJ2-3; TRBD1 agrees at 8 bases. Sequencing used peripheral blood mononuclear cells (PBMCs). CDR3 DNA: TGTGCCAGCAGCCCAGGGGGCGTCCAGGCAGATACGCAGTATTTT. This codes for CASSPGGVQADTQYF.